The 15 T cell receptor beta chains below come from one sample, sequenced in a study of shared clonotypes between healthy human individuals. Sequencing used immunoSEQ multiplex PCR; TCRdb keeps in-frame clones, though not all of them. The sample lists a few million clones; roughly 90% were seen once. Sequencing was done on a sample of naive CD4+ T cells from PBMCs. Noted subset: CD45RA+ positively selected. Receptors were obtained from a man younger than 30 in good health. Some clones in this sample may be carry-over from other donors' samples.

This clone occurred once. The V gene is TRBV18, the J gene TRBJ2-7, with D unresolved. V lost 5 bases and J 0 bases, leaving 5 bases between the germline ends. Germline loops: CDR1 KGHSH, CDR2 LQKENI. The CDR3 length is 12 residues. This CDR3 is CASSSFSYEQYF. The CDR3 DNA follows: TGTGCCAGCTCATCGTTCTCCTACGAGCAGTACTTC. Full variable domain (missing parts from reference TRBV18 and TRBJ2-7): NAGVMQNPRHLVRRRGQEARLRCSPMKGHSHVYWYRQLPEEGLKFMVYLQKENIIDESGMPKERFSAEFPKEGPSILRIQQVVRGDSAAYFCASSSFSYEQYFGPGTRLTVT.

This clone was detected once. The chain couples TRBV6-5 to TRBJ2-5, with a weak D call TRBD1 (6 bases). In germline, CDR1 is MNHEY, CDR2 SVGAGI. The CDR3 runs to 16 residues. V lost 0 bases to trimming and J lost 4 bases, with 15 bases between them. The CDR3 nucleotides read TGTGCCAGCAGTTACTCGAATCGGGAAGGGGGAGAGACCCAGTACTTC. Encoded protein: CASSYSNREGGETQYF.

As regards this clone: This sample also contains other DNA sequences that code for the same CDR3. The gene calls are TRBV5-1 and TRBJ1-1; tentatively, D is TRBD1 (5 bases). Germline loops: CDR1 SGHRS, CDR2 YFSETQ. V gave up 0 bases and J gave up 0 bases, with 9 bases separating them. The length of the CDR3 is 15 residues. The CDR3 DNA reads TGCGCCAGCAGCTTGGGCCGACAGCTGAACACTGAAGCTTTCTTT. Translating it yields CASSLGRQLNTEAFF.

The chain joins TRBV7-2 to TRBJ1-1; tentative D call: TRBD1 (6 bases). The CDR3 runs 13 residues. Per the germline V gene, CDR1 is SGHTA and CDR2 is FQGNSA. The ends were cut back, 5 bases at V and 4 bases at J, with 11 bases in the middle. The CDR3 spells CASSPGQPTEAFF. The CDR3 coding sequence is TGTGCCAGCAGCCCCGGACAGCCCACTGAAGCTTTCTTT.

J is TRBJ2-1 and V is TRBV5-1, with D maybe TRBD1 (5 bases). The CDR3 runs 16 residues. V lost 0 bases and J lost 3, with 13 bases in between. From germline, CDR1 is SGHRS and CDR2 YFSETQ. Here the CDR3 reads CASSLESRAGYNEQFF. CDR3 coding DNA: TGCGCCAGCAGCTTGGAGTCCAGGGCAGGCTACAATGAGCAGTTCTTC.

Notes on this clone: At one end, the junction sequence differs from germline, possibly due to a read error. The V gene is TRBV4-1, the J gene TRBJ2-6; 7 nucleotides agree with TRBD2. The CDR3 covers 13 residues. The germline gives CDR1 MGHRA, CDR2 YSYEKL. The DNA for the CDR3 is TGCGCCAGCAGCCAAGGGGGGGGCAACGTCCTGACTTTC. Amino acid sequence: CASSQGGGNVLTF.

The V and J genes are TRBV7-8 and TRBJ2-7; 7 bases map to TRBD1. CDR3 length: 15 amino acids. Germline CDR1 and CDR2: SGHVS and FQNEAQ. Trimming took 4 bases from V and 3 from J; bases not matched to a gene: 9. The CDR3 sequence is CASSSRDSVFYEQYF. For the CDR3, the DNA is TGTGCCAGCAGCTCGAGGGACAGCGTTTTCTACGAGCAGTACTTC.

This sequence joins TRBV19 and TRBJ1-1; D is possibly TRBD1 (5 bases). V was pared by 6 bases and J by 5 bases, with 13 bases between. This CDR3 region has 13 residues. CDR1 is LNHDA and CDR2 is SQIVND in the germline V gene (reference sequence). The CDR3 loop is CASRASGGTEAFF. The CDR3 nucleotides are TGTGCCAGTAGGGCCAGCGGGGGGACTGAAGCTTTCTTT.

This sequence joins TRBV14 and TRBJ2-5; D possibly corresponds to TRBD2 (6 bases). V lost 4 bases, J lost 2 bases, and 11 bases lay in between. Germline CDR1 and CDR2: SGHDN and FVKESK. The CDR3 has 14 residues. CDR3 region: CASSRGVIQETQYF. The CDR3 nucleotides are TGTGCCAGCAGCCGCGGGGTGATTCAAGAGACCCAGTACTTC.

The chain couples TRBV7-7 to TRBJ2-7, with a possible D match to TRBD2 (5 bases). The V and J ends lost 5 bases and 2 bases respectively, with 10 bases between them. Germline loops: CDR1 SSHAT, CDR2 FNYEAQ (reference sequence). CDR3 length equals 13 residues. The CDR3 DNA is TGTGCCAGCAGCGCAGGACTTGCCTACGAGCAGTACTTC. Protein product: CASSAGLAYEQYF.

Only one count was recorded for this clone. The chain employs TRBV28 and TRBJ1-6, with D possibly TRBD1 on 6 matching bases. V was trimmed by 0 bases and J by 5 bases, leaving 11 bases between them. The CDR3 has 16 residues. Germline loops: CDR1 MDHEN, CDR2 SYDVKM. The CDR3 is CASSLWRGSNNSPLHF. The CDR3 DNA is TGTGCCAGCAGTTTATGGAGGGGGTCGAATAATTCACCCCTCCACTTT.

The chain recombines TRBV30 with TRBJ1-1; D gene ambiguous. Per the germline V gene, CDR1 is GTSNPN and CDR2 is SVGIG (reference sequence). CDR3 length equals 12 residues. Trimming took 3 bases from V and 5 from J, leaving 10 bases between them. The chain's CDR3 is CAWRAGGTEAFF. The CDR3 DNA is TGTGCCTGGAGGGCGGGCGGTACTGAAGCTTTCTTT.

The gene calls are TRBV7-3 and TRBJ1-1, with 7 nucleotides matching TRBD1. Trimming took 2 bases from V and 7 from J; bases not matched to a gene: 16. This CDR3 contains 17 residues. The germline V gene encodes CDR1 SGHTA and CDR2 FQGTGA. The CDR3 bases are TGTGCCAGCAGCTTAGTCTTGCGCGGGACAGTCCCCCTTGAAGCTTTCTTT. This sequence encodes CASSLVLRGTVPLEAFF.

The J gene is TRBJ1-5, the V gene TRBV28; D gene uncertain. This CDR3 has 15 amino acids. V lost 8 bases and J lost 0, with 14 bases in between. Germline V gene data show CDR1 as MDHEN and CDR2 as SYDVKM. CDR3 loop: CASSVAGDSNQPQHF. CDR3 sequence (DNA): TGTGCCAGCTCCGTTGCCGGCGATAGCAATCAGCCCCAGCATTTT.

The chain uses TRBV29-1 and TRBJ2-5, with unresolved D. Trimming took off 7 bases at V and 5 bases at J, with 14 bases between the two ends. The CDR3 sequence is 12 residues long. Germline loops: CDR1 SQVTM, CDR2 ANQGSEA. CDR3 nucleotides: TGCAGCGGGAACATCGGGCAGGAGACCCAGTACTTC. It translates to CSGNIGQETQYF.